Listed below are T cell receptor beta chains from one sample, sequenced in a study of glioma-infiltrating T cells after dendritic cell vaccination. The method was immunoSEQ multiplex PCR; TCRdb's version includes in-frame clones alone and lacks a portion of them. The repertoire has around 90,000 clones, about 80% of them found once; the top ten carry almost 6%. The sequencing here drew on blood, taken before dendritic cell vaccination. The source of these receptors is a human donor with glioblastoma. Each CDR3 is given with its conserved first and last residue. A D gene is named only where the DNA matches it firmly. Rows may omit the clone size; those that give it use once, few, many or a size class.

D: TRBD1
length: 15
size: .
V: TRBV6-1
J: TRBJ1-1
CDR3: CASSLRQGVNTEAFF
DNA: TGTGCCAGCAGTTTAAGACAGGGGGTGAACACTGAAGCTTTCTTT

D: .
length: 14
size: .
V: TRBV7-2
J: TRBJ2-5
CDR3: CASSSEGGMGTQYF
DNA: TGTGCCAGCAGCTCCGAGGGTGGGATGGGGACCCAGTACTTC

D: TRBD2
length: 15
size: .
V: TRBV18
J: TRBJ2-5
CDR3: CASSPRASGQETQYF
DNA: TGTGCCAGCTCACCACGGGCTAGCGGACAAGAGACCCAGTACTTC

D: TRBD2
length: 17
size: .
V: TRBV9
J: TRBJ2-1
CDR3: CASSVVGLASSYNEQFF
DNA: TGTGCCAGCAGCGTAGTGGGACTAGCGAGCTCCTACAATGAGCAGTTCTTC

D: TRBD2
length: 17
size: .
V: TRBV4-1
J: TRBJ2-5
CDR3: CASSQGGLAGGAETQYF
DNA: TGCGCCAGCAGCCAAGGCGGACTAGCGGGGGGTGCGGAGACCCAGTACTTC

D: .
length: 14
size: few
V: TRBV28
J: TRBJ2-3
CDR3: CASIQTGRTDTQYF
DNA: TGTGCCAGCATCCAAACAGGTCGCACAGATACGCAGTATTTT

D: TRBD1
length: 16
size: .
V: TRBV7-9
J: TRBJ2-7
CDR3: CASSDPGQMTSYEQYF
DNA: TGTGCCAGCAGCGATCCGGGACAGATGACTTCCTACGAGCAGTACTTC

D: TRBD2
length: 13
size: .
V: TRBV11-2
J: TRBJ2-1
CDR3: CASIASGYNEQFF
DNA: TGTGCCAGCATCGCTAGCGGCTACAATGAGCAGTTCTTC

D: .
length: 13
size: .
V: TRBV5-4
J: TRBJ2-3
CDR3: CASSTRGTDTQYF
DNA: TGTGCCAGCAGCACTAGAGGCACAGATACGCAGTATTTT

D: TRBD2
length: 15
size: .
V: TRBV27
J: TRBJ2-3
CDR3: CASSFGGAYTNTQYF
DNA: TGTGCCAGCAGTTTCGGGGGGGCCTATACTAATACGCAGTATTTT

D: .
length: 16
size: few
V: TRBV19
J: TRBJ2-2
CDR3: CASKSHGRDYTGELFF
DNA: TGTGCCAGTAAGTCCCACGGGCGGGACTACACCGGGGAGCTGTTTTTT

D: TRBD2
length: 16
size: once
V: TRBV5-1
J: TRBJ2-1
CDR3: CASSPVGLAGIGEQFF
DNA: TGCGCCAGCAGCCCCGTGGGACTAGCGGGGATCGGTGAGCAGTTCTTC

D: .
length: 14
size: .
V: TRBV6-1
J: TRBJ1-2
CDR3: CASSETDGNYGYTF
DNA: TGTGCCAGCAGTGAGACAGACGGGAACTATGGCTACACCTTC

D: TRBD2
length: 15
size: .
V: TRBV7-2
J: TRBJ2-7
CDR3: CASSSQGLALYEQYF
DNA: TGTGCCAGCAGCTCCCAAGGACTAGCGCTTTACGAGCAGTACTTC

D: .
length: 14
size: .
V: TRBV28
J: TRBJ1-2
CDR3: CASIKQGGNYGYTF
DNA: TGTGCCAGCATCAAACAGGGCGGGAACTATGGCTACACCTTC

D: TRBD2
length: 16
size: few
V: TRBV5-5
J: TRBJ2-3
CDR3: CASSPVAGGLGDTQYF
DNA: TGTGCCAGCAGCCCAGTAGCGGGAGGGTTGGGGGATACGCAGTATTTT

D: .
length: 15
size: .
V: TRBV5-1
J: TRBJ2-1
CDR3: CASSLEGGSYNEQFF
DNA: TGCGCCAGCAGCTTGGAGGGGGGGTCCTACAATGAGCAGTTCTTC

D: .
length: 20
size: .
V: TRBV21-1
J: TRBJ2-5
CDR3: CASSKGEAGGLAGVQETQYF
DNA: TGTGCCAGCAGCAAAGGAGAGGCAGGGGGACTAGCGGGAGTCCAAGAGACCCAGTACTTC

D: TRBD1
length: 15
size: .
V: TRBV7-3
J: TRBJ1-2
CDR3: CASSPRYRGEGGYTF
DNA: TGTGCCAGCAGCCCGCGTTACAGGGGAGAGGGTGGCTACACCTTC

D: .
length: 13
size: few
V: TRBV7-8
J: TRBJ2-3
CDR3: CASSLETGDTQYF
DNA: TGTGCCAGCAGCTTAGAAACAGGGGATACGCAGTATTTT

D: .
length: 13
size: .
V: TRBV5-4
J: TRBJ1-1
CDR3: CASSSTGNTEAFF
DNA: TGTGCCAGCAGTTCGACAGGGAACACTGAAGCTTTCTTT

D: .
length: 12
size: .
V: TRBV6-1
J: TRBJ1-3
CDR3: CASSLRGNTIYF
DNA: TGTGCCAGCAGTCTCCGTGGAAACACCATATATTTT

D: .
length: 14
size: .
V: TRBV5-4
J: TRBJ1-2
CDR3: CATSSGGVVYGYTF
DNA: TGTGCCACCTCCTCGGGAGGGGTCGTCTATGGCTACACCTTC

D: .
length: 14
size: .
V: TRBV29-1
J: TRBJ2-7
CDR3: CSVEVLASSYEQYF
DNA: TGCAGCGTTGAGGTCCTAGCAAGTAGCTACGAGCAGTACTTC

D: TRBD1
length: 16
size: .
V: TRBV18
J: TRBJ2-7
CDR3: CASSPRSGTVVDEQYF
DNA: TGTGCCAGCTCACCACGATCCGGGACAGTAGTCGACGAGCAGTACTTC

D: TRBD2
length: 15
size: .
V: TRBV28
J: TRBJ2-1
CDR3: CASRRAGEAYNEQFF
DNA: TGTGCCAGCCGTCGAGCGGGAGAAGCCTACAATGAGCAGTTCTTC

D: .
length: 14
size: .
V: TRBV6-5
J: TRBJ2-6
CDR3: CASSYQGGANVLTF
DNA: TGTGCCAGCAGTTATCAGGGGGGGGCCAACGTCCTGACTTTC

D: .
length: 13
size: .
V: TRBV11-2
J: TRBJ2-3
CDR3: CASSLGGTDTQYF
DNA: TGTGCCAGCAGCTTAGGCGGCACAGATACGCAGTATTTT

D: .
length: 14
size: .
V: TRBV5-1
J: TRBJ1-2
CDR3: CASSTGQTNYGYTF
DNA: TGCGCCAGCAGCACCGGACAGACTAACTATGGCTACACCTTC

D: .
length: 16
size: once
V: TRBV28
J: TRBJ2-4
CDR3: CASSLYRAIAKNIQYF
DNA: TGTGCCAGCAGTTTATACAGGGCTATAGCCAAAAACATTCAGTACTTC

D: TRBD2
length: 16
size: .
V: TRBV7-3
J: TRBJ2-2
CDR3: CASSPIAGANTGELFF
DNA: TGTGCCAGCAGCCCAATAGCGGGAGCGAACACCGGGGAGCTGTTTTTT

D: TRBD1
length: 15
size: .
V: TRBV2
J: TRBJ1-5
CDR3: CASRGDRGDGQPQHF
DNA: TGTGCCAGCAGAGGCGACAGGGGGGACGGTCAGCCCCAGCATTTT

D: .
length: 12
size: .
V: TRBV6-1
J: TRBJ1-3
CDR3: CATGVYGNTIYF
DNA: TGTGCCACCGGGGTTTATGGAAACACCATATATTTT

D: .
length: 18
size: .
V: TRBV30
J: TRBJ2-1
CDR3: CAWSFGPGKVSSYNEQFF
DNA: TGTGCCTGGAGTTTTGGGCCCGGTAAAGTTAGCTCCTACAATGAGCAGTTCTTC

D: TRBD1
length: 15
size: .
V: TRBV10-1
J: TRBJ2-5
CDR3: CASSDGTGNQETQYF
DNA: TGCGCCAGCAGTGACGGGACAGGCAACCAAGAGACCCAGTACTTC